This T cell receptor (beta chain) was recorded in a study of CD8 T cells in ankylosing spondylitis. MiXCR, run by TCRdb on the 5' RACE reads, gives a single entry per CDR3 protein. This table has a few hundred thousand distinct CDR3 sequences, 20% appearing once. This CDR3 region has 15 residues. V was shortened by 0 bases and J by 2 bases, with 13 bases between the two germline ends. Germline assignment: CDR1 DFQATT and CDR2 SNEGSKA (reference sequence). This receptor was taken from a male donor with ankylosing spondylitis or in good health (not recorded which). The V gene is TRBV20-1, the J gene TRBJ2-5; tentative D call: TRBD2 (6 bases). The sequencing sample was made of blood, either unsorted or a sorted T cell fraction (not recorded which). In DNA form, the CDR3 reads TGCAGTGCTAGAGATCCACGGGGGAATCAAGAGACCCAGTACTTC. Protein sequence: CSARDPRGNQETQYF.